The 31 T cell receptor beta chains below come from one sample, sequenced in a study of T cell responses to AZD1222 COVID-19 vaccine. The table came from immunoSEQ multiplex PCR; TCRdb's copy has only in-frame clones and leaves some out. This table holds 6,000 to 6,500 clones, about 90% found once. Here the sequenced sample was peripheral blood, taken 28 days after the second AZD1222 dose. The receptors derive from an adult who received the AZD1222 COVID-19 vaccine.

V is TRBV15 and J is TRBJ2-1; 9 bases agree with TRBD2. J lost 5 bases, V lost 4 bases, and 9 bases had no gene match. Germline CDR1 and CDR2: LNHNV and YYDKDF (reference sequence). The CDR3 spans 16 residues. CDR3: CATSKGGGTSHNEQFF. CDR3 coding DNA: TGTGCCACCAGCAAGGGAGGGGGGACTAGCCACAATGAGCAGTTCTTC.

The V and J genes are TRBV4-1 and TRBJ1-5; the match to TRBD1 covers 7 bases. The germline V gene has CDR1 MGHRA and CDR2 YSYEKL. With 4 bases clipped from V and 4 bases from J, the junction kept 4 bases outside the gene matches. This CDR3 has 14 amino acids. CDR3 amino acids: CASSLTGVNQPQHF. In DNA form, the CDR3 reads TGCGCCAGCAGCCTTACAGGGGTGAATCAGCCCCAGCATTTT.

This chain links TRBV7-9 with TRBJ1-2; possible D gene TRBD1, 5 bases. CDR1 and CDR2 (germline): SEHNR, FQNEAQ (reference sequence). V was trimmed by 5 bases and J by 5 bases, leaving 24 bases between them. The CDR3 has 17 amino acids. This CDR3 reads CASSPLRTSNLWYGYTF. In DNA, the CDR3 is TGTGCCAGCAGCCCACTGAGGACATCTAACCTGTGGTATGGCTACACCTTC.

V gene TRBV5-1 combines with J gene TRBJ2-6; tentative D call: TRBD1 (6 bases). The CDR3 is made up of 14 amino acids. Germline-derived CDR1 and CDR2 are SGHRS and YFSETQ. In nucleotides, the CDR3 is TGCGCGGGGGCATGGCGACCTGGGGCCAACGTCCTGACTTTC. It specifies CAGAWRPGANVLTF.

The V gene is TRBV2, the J gene TRBJ2-1; 12 bases align to TRBD2. Per germline, CDR1 SNHLY and CDR2 FYNNEI. J was trimmed by 9 bases and V by 8 bases; bases with no gene match: 5. There are 13 residues in the CDR3. The DNA of the CDR3 is TGTGCCAGCTGTGGGGGACTAGCGGGTGAGCAGTTCTTC. As protein: CASCGGLAGEQFF.

The rearrangement links TRBV9 to TRBJ2-2; D is undetermined. CDR3 size: 12 residues. Germline CDR1 and CDR2: SGDLS and YYNGEE. V shed 7 bases and J shed 6 bases, with 10 bases lying between them. Written as DNA, the CDR3 is TGTGCCAGCTCCTTGACCCCCGGGGAGCTGTTTTTT. Amino acid sequence: CASSLTPGELFF.

J is TRBJ1-4 and V is TRBV5-1; no firm D call. Trimming took 1 base from V and 3 from J, leaving 7 bases between them. CDR1 and CDR2 from the germline V gene are SGHRS and YFSETQ. This CDR3 region has 14 residues. For the CDR3, the DNA is TGCGCCAGCAGCTTGAGAACCGCTAATGAAAAACTGTTTTTT. Protein sequence: CASSLRTANEKLFF.

This sequence joins TRBV29-1 and TRBJ1-2; 9 bases match TRBD1. Germline CDR1 SQVTM, CDR2 ANQGSEA. This CDR3 has 13 amino acids. The J segment lost 2 bases and the V segment lost 4 bases, leaving 2 bases of the junction unmatched. The CDR3 spells CSVGQGENYGYTF. The CDR3 DNA reads as TGCAGCGTTGGACAGGGGGAGAACTATGGCTACACCTTC.

The V gene is TRBV5-1, the J gene TRBJ1-2; 7 bases line up with TRBD1. Germline-derived CDR1 and CDR2 are SGHRS and YFSETQ. This CDR3 is 13 amino acids long. V lost 4 bases to trimming and J lost 2 bases; unmatched junction nucleotides: 2. CDR3 residues: CASSQDRNYGYTF. CDR3 coding DNA: TGCGCCAGCAGCCAGGACAGGAACTATGGCTACACCTTC.

V gene TRBV4-1 combines with J gene TRBJ2-1; 9 bases are shared with TRBD2. Germline trimming cut 1 base from V and 4 bases from J; bases unmatched to any gene: 8. Germline lookup yields CDR1 MGHRA and CDR2 YSYEKL. The CDR3 runs 17 residues. The DNA of the CDR3 is TGCGCCAGCAGCCAAGGGGCAAGCGGGAGGTTTTACAATGAGCAGTTCTTC. Amino acids: CASSQGASGRFYNEQFF.

The rearrangement uses TRBV3-1 (or the pseudogene TRBV3-2) and TRBJ2-5; 12 positions match TRBD1. The V and J ends lost 0 bases and 5 bases, in that order; junction bases with no gene match: 7. This CDR3 has 17 residues. Germline V gene sequence: CDR1 LGHDT, CDR2 YNNKEL (reference sequence). The CDR3 DNA reads TGTGCCAGCAGCCAAGAACCGTGGGACAGGGGGCGGGAGACCCAGTACTTC. This translates into CASSQEPWDRGRETQYF.

CDR3 protein: CASSTGTSGYNEQFF. In DNA form, the CDR3 reads TGTGCCAGCAGTACCGGGACTAGCGGATACAATGAGCAGTTCTTC. The genes are TRBV5-5 and TRBJ2-1; TRBD2 agrees at 11 bases. The CDR3 sequence is 15 residues long. V shed 5 bases and J 4 bases; nucleotides not matched to a gene: 5. From germline, CDR1 is SGHKS and CDR2 YYEKEE (reference sequence).

CDR3 nucleotides: TGTGCCAGCAGTCCGATCGGGACAGGGGTGAACACTGAAGCTTTCTTT. Protein product: CASSPIGTGVNTEAFF. V gene TRBV28 combines with J gene TRBJ1-1; 10 bases line up with TRBD1. The CDR3 totals 16 residues. Germline assignment: CDR1 MDHEN and CDR2 SYDVKM. The V and J ends lost 5 bases and 0 bases, in that order; junction bases with no gene match: 6.

The V gene is TRBV7-2, the J gene TRBJ1-2, with 8 bases lining up with TRBD1. Germline V gene sequence: CDR1 SGHTA, CDR2 FQGNSA. J lost 6 bases, V lost 5 bases, and 8 bases had no gene match. CDR3 size: 14 residues. The CDR3 here is CASSEYLTGDGYTF. CDR3 DNA: TGTGCCAGCAGCGAATATCTGACAGGGGATGGCTACACCTTC.

The CDR3 loop is CSATGWRTNTEAFF. CDR3 nucleotide sequence: TGCAGCGCAACAGGGTGGAGGACGAACACTGAAGCTTTCTTT. The chain has TRBV29-1 and TRBJ1-1, with D possibly matching TRBD1 (6 bases). Germline lookup yields CDR1 SQVTM and CDR2 ANQGSEA. The CDR3 spans 14 residues. Trimming shortened V by 7 bases and J by 1 base, and 16 bases separated the two germline ends.

The chain employs TRBV6-6 and TRBJ2-2; 7 bases fit TRBD2. Germline V CDR1 and CDR2: MNHNY, SVGAGI (reference sequence). The ends lost 2 bases at V and 6 bases at J; junction bases unmatched: 6. The CDR3 length is 15 residues. CDR3 in DNA: TGTGCCAGCAGTTACCCGTCGGGGGGTGCCGGGGAGCTGTTTTTT. This encodes CASSYPSGGAGELFF.

V and J are TRBV7-8 and TRBJ2-4; D might be TRBD1 or TRBD2, each matching 6 bases. Germline CDR1 reads SGHVS; CDR2 reads FQNEAQ. Trimming pared 0 bases from V and 7 bases from J, leaving 10 bases between. The CDR3 runs to 14 residues. Written as DNA, the CDR3 is TGTGCCAGCAGCTTAGCGGGGGGCCGGAACATTCAGTACTTC. Residues: CASSLAGGRNIQYF. Based on the CDR3 plus reference TRBV7-8 and TRBJ2-4, the full variable domain is GAGVSQSPRYKVAKRGQDVALRCDPISGHVSLFWYQQALGQGPEFLTYFQNEAQLDKSGLPSDRFFAERPEGSVSTLKIQRTQQEDSAVYLCASSLAGGRNIQYFGAGTRLSVL.

The chain uses TRBV29-1 and TRBJ2-1; 12 bases line up with TRBD2. This CDR3 spans 18 amino acids. Trimming at V came to 4 bases and at J to 4 bases, leaving 14 bases not matched to a gene. Germline CDR1 reads SQVTM; CDR2 reads ANQGSEA. The CDR3 DNA is TGCAGCGTTGTGGGACAGGTTAGACTAGCGGGAGATTACAATGAGCAGTTCTTC. It specifies CSVVGQVRLAGDYNEQFF.

This rearrangement joins TRBV19 to TRBJ2-5; the D is unclear. The V end lost 5 bases, the J end lost 1 base, and 8 bases lay between the germline ends. The CDR3 spans 13 residues. Germline assignment: CDR1 LNHDA and CDR2 SQIVND (reference sequence). In nucleotides, the CDR3 is TGTGCCAGTAGTCACCCAGGCCAAGAGACCCAGTACTTC. It encodes CASSHPGQETQYF. The whole variable domain, filled in from reference TRBV19 and TRBJ2-5, reads DGGITQSPKYLFRKEGQNVTLSCEQNLNHDAMYWYRQDPGQGLRLIYYSQIVNDFQKGDIAEGYSVSREKKESFPLTVTSAQKNPTAFYLCASSHPGQETQYFGPGTRLLVL.

This clone showed up just once. The rearrangement joins TRBV5-4 to TRBJ2-1; D might be TRBD1 or TRBD2, each matching 5 bases. This CDR3 has 17 amino acids. Deletions cut 0 bases from V and 6 bases from J, with 19 bases between. From germline, CDR1 is SGHNT and CDR2 YYREEE (reference sequence). The CDR3 DNA is TGTGCCAGCAGCTTGGCGGGGCGGCGGACCCGAGGCAATGAGCAGTTCTTC. It specifies CASSLAGRRTRGNEQFF.

This chain joins TRBV28 and TRBJ1-2; tentatively, D is TRBD1 (5 bases). This CDR3 has 13 residues. V was cut by 7 bases and J by 4 bases, with 13 bases left in between. From germline, CDR1 is MDHEN and CDR2 SYDVKM. CDR3 region: CASTGRDSYGYTF. Written as DNA, the CDR3 is TGTGCCAGCACCGGGAGGGACTCCTATGGCTACACCTTC.

In this sample, this clone turned up a few times. This chain connects TRBV9 to TRBJ1-3; D is unresolved. Germline V lookup: CDR1 SGDLS, CDR2 YYNGEE. This CDR3 has 14 amino acids. Trimming removed 2 bases from V and 0 bases from J, with 6 bases in between. CDR3 region: CASSVRDSGNTIYF. The CDR3 nucleotides read TGTGCCAGCAGCGTTCGGGACTCTGGAAACACCATATATTTT.

This chain links TRBV7-9 with TRBJ2-5; D is unclear. CDR1 SEHNR and CDR2 FQNEAQ come from the germline V gene (reference sequence). CDR3 length: 11 residues. Trimming stripped 4 bases from V and 0 bases from J, with 0 bases between. The CDR3 DNA reads TGTGCCAGCAGCTACCAAGAGACCCAGTACTTC. This codes for CASSYQETQYF.

The V gene is TRBV6-2 or TRBV6-3, the J gene TRBJ2-1; 8 bases line up with TRBD2. Germline V gives CDR1 MNHEY, CDR2 SVGEGT. Trimming took 5 bases from V and 0 from J; bases not matched to a gene: 6. This CDR3 spans 16 amino acids. DNA for the CDR3: TGTGCCAGCAGTAGGACTAGCAGATACTCCTACAATGAGCAGTTCTTC. It yields the protein CASSRTSRYSYNEQFF.

J is TRBJ1-6 and V is TRBV28; D possibly corresponds to TRBD1 (6 bases). CDR1 and CDR2 from the germline V gene are MDHEN and SYDVKM. The CDR3 is 16 residues long. V lost 3 bases and J lost 7, with 16 bases in between. The CDR3 is CASSFGEGGGNSPLHF. CDR3 nucleotide sequence: TGTGCCAGCAGTTTCGGAGAGGGAGGGGGGAATTCACCCCTCCACTTT.

This clone has a handful of counts. The chain links TRBV9 to TRBJ1-1; 9 bases fit TRBD1. The CDR3 extends over 18 amino acids. Germline V CDR1 and CDR2: SGDLS, YYNGEE. The ends lost 4 bases at V and 3 bases at J; junction bases unmatched: 16. The CDR3 region is CASSFTGGGPGADTEAFF. CDR3 sequence (DNA): TGTGCCAGCAGCTTTACAGGGGGCGGCCCGGGGGCAGACACTGAAGCTTTCTTT.

This chain joins TRBV7-9 and TRBJ2-3, with D uncertain. CDR1 and CDR2 from the germline V gene are SEHNR and FQNEAQ (reference sequence). The CDR3 consists of 15 residues. Trimming cost V 4 bases and J 4 bases, with 15 bases left between them. The CDR3 coding sequence is TGTGCCAGCAGCTATCAAATTCAGATGCCAGATACGCAGTATTTT. Translation: CASSYQIQMPDTQYF.

V is TRBV5-1 and J is TRBJ2-1; tentative D call: TRBD1 (6 bases). Germline lookup yields CDR1 SGHRS and CDR2 YFSETQ. The V end was cut by 3 bases, the J end by 0 bases, with 10 bases between. CDR3 length: 15 residues. The CDR3 bases are TGCGCCAGCAGCTCGCAGGGGAGCTCCTACAATGAGCAGTTCTTC. The encoded protein is CASSSQGSSYNEQFF. The variable domain in full, completed from reference TRBV5-1 and TRBJ2-1, reads KAGVTQTPRYLIKTRGQQVTLSCSPISGHRSVSWYQQTPGQGLQFLFEYFSETQRNKGNFPGRFSGRQFSNSRSEMNVSTLELGDSALYLCASSSQGSSYNEQFFGPGTRLTVL.

The V and J genes are TRBV6-5 and TRBJ2-1; D is unclear. V was trimmed by 6 bases and J by 7 bases, leaving 7 bases between them. Germline assignment: CDR1 MNHEY and CDR2 SVGAGI. CDR3 length equals 11 residues. In DNA, the CDR3 is TGTGCCAGCAGGTTGCGGAATGAGCAGTTCTTC. This gives the protein CASRLRNEQFF.

The chain carries TRBV11-2 and TRBJ2-6; D gene uncertain. CDR1 and CDR2 (germline): SGHAT, FQNNGV. Trimming cost V 5 bases and J 5 bases, with 22 bases left between them. The CDR3 totals 18 residues. The CDR3 coding sequence is TGTGCCAGCAGCGCTTCCGGAACAAGCAAAAGTCGGGCCAACGTCCTGACTTTC. Translating gives CASSASGTSKSRANVLTF.

This chain uses TRBV5-1 with TRBJ1-5; unclear D gene. The V gene's germline CDR1 is SGHRS and CDR2 YFSETQ. Trimming stripped 0 bases from V and 8 bases from J, with 15 bases between. The CDR3 runs 15 residues. CDR3: CASSLGHLPSEPQHF. For the CDR3, the DNA is TGCGCCAGCAGCTTGGGGCACCTGCCGTCGGAGCCCCAGCATTTT.